The present TCR beta chain was sequenced within a study of CD8+ T cells in alopecia areata. Specified treatment: oral pan-JAK inhibitor, 5-10 mg twice daily. Findings and caveats of the study: TCRs were shared less clearly across patients than in mice, possibly for HLA-related reasons.

Following extraction, RNA underwent reverse transcription to cDNA, which served as the sequencing template. Clones were read by immunoSEQ multiplex PCR, and TCRdb kept only the in-frame ones, dropping some. This sample yields fewer than 250,000 clones, of which under 40% are seen a single time; around 0.48% belongs to the top ten. This clone was recorded at least ten times. Its antigen is not known. In germline, CDR1 is SGHVS, CDR2 FQNEAQ. V was trimmed by 6 bases and J by 9 bases, leaving 12 bases between them. The CDR3 totals 12 residues. Sequences were derived from CD4+ T cells sorted from blood, sampled at approximately week 30, from a patient treated with tofacitinib. The sequence was obtained from a human donor with alopecia areata. The V gene is TRBV7-8, the J gene TRBJ2-1; no reliable D call. The CDR3 here is CASRPRYGEQFF. The CDR3 region has the DNA TGTGCCAGCAGACCTCGGTACGGTGAGCAGTTCTTC.